This TCR beta chain was sequenced in a study of T cells after yellow fever vaccination. General observations from the study: By day 5 rather than day 15, the secondary response had peaked, though it was weaker. Clones from primary vaccination mostly reappeared after the booster (around 97% CD4, just over 85% CD8). Some clonotypes were seen in both the CD4 and the CD8 compartments. These made up a small share and likely arose from convergent recombination.

This clonotype has a count of ten or more. Its antigen is unknown. The CDR3 length is 17 residues. Germline V lookup: CDR1 MNHEY, CDR2 SMNVEV (reference sequence). The junction had 10 bases not matched to a gene; V was cut back by 6 bases and J by 4 bases. TCRdb passed the 5' RACE reads through MiXCR, listing each CDR3 protein once. This sample has some 120,000 distinct CDR3 sequences; 15% occur once, and the top ten carry approximately 39%. The sequence came from a man between 18 and 35 years old who received the YFV17D yellow fever vaccine. The material sequenced was CD8+ T cells sorted from PBMCs, taken 5 days after the yellow fever booster vaccination. The rearrangement links TRBV27 to TRBJ2-6; 9 bases are shared with TRBD1. The DNA of the CDR3 is TGTGCCAGCAGCCAGTGGACAGGGGTGTTAGGGGCCAACGTCCTGACTTTC. Amino acid sequence: CASSQWTGVLGANVLTF.